The clone carrying this T cell receptor beta chain was observed at least ten times. Its antigen is as yet unknown. These data originate in a study of T cells in Graves' hyperthyroidism and ophthalmopathy. Broader study findings: Most expanded thyroid clonotypes above 0.001 recurred in blood. A model built on 13 V-J features separated ophthalmopathy from stable hyperthyroidism.

There are 14 residues in the CDR3. Germline CDR1 reads MNHNS; CDR2 reads SASEGT. Trimming cost V 3 bases and J 5 bases, with 13 bases left between them. TCR beta CDR3 regions were amplified from RNA. HTBI primers drove first-round RT-PCR of the TCR CDR3. One entry per CDR3 protein, called by TCRdb with MiXCR from the multiplex PCR reads. The data contain around 440,000 distinct CDR3 sequences, approximately 14% of them seen just once; the ten biggest clones take up roughly 7.4%. This TCR was recovered from a woman under 30 with Graves' hyperthyroidism. The sample taken for sequencing was blood. This chain connects TRBV6-1 to TRBJ2-5; the D gene is possibly TRBD2 (7 bases). CDR3: CASSDGGGGETQYF. The CDR3 DNA reads as TGTGCCAGCAGTGATGGGGGCGGGGGCGAGACCCAGTACTTC.